The 29 T cell receptor beta chains listed next were all sequenced from one sample in a study of T cells in Graves' hyperthyroidism and ophthalmopathy. The CDR3 regions of TCR beta were amplified from RNA transcripts. An initial round of RT-PCR targeting the TCR CDR3 relied on the HTBI primer set. TCRdb reanalysed the multiplex PCR reads using MiXCR and keeps one entry per CDR3 protein. The sample has about 420,000 distinct CDR3 sequences; roughly 13% are singletons. Material for sequencing was blood. These receptors all stem from a woman under 30 with Graves' hyperthyroidism.

This clonotype was seen many times. This chain links TRBV28 with TRBJ2-7; 11 nucleotides align to TRBD2. Germline CDR1 MDHEN, CDR2 SYDVKM. This CDR3 comprises 13 residues. V lost 9 bases, J lost 6 bases, and 7 bases stayed unmatched. The CDR3 region has the DNA TGTGCCAGTATAGCGGGAGGGTGGGGCGAGCAGTACTTC. Its protein is CASIAGGWGEQYF.

The table lists this clonotype with many counts. The genes are TRBV15 and TRBJ2-3; TRBD2 is a possible D gene (6 bases). This CDR3 region has 14 residues. Trimming removed 1 base at V and 1 base at J, with 6 bases between. Germline V gives CDR1 LNHNV, CDR2 YYDKDF (reference sequence). The CDR3 bases are TGTGCCACCAGCAGAGCGGGAGGCACAGATACGCAGTATTTT. Translating gives CATSRAGGTDTQYF.

This clonotype was seen repeatedly, ten times or more. This chain connects TRBV27 to TRBJ1-1; 7 nucleotides agree with TRBD1. CDR1 is MNHEY, CDR2 SMNVEV, per germline (reference sequence). Losses at the gene ends were 0 bases for V and 5 bases for J; bases not matched to a gene: 6. This CDR3 has 15 amino acids. The CDR3 reads CASSLSLSGGTEAFF. The CDR3 nucleotides read TGTGCCAGCAGTTTATCGCTTTCAGGGGGGACTGAAGCTTTCTTT.

The chain carries TRBV3-1 and TRBJ2-3; TRBD2 matches 10 bases. There are 16 residues in the CDR3. J gave up 4 bases and V 2 bases, and 6 bases lay outside the gene matches. CDR1 and CDR2 from the germline V gene are LGHDT and YNNKEL (reference sequence). The CDR3 reads CASSQMRTSGPDTQYF. DNA of the CDR3: TGTGCCAGCAGCCAAATGAGGACTAGCGGCCCAGATACGCAGTATTTT.

On this clonotype: This may be a read error, as it is one base from a much larger clone. The chain carries TRBV30 and TRBJ1-6; the match to TRBD1 covers 8 bases. Germline CDR1 and CDR2: GTSNPN and SVGIG (reference sequence). CDR3 length equals 19 residues. In DNA form, the CDR3 reads TGTGCCTCGAGTGTACGAGGACAGGGTCTTCTAAGTAGGCGGACGGCCCTCCACTTT. As protein: CASSVRGQGLLSRRTALHF.

This clonotype has a count of ten or more. V gene TRBV24-1 combines with J gene TRBJ2-1, with TRBD2 matching over 7 bases. The CDR3 has 16 amino acids. V trimming: 6 bases; J trimming: 8 bases; junction bases outside the gene matches: 15. Germline assignment: CDR1 KGHDR and CDR2 SFDVKD. The CDR3 coding sequence is TGTGCCACCAGTACGGGGAGGACTAGTTTCTTTGATGAGCAGTTCTTC. Translating gives CATSTGRTSFFDEQFF.

This clonotype has ten or more counts. V and J are TRBV11-2 and TRBJ2-1; D tentatively reads TRBD1 or TRBD2 (6 bases each). The CDR3 has 14 amino acids. Trimming removed 5 bases from V and 5 bases from J, with 13 bases in between. Germline CDR1 reads SGHAT; CDR2 reads FQNNGV. The CDR3 DNA reads as TGTGCCAGCAGCGACGGGGGCCGGAACAATGAGCAGTTCTTC. Translated, it gives CASSDGGRNNEQFF.

This clonotype was observed many times. V gene TRBV20-1 combines with J gene TRBJ2-3; D gene unclear. The CDR3 covers 11 residues. The germline V and J ends were trimmed by 6 bases and 4 bases, with 8 bases remaining between them. The germline gives CDR1 DFQATT, CDR2 SNEGSKA (reference sequence). This CDR3 is CSAPRPDTQYF. In DNA, the CDR3 is TGCAGTGCCCCTCGTCCAGATACGCAGTATTTT.

At least ten counts were recorded for this clonotype. This rearrangement joins TRBV12-3 or TRBV12-4 to TRBJ2-5; D is unresolved. This CDR3 has 14 amino acids. V was pared by 5 bases and J by 0 bases, with 10 bases between. This chain's CDR3 is CASSPLSNQETQYF. DNA of the CDR3: TGTGCCAGCAGTCCTCTGAGCAACCAAGAGACCCAGTACTTC.

This clonotype has ten or more counts. The V call is TRBV2, the J call TRBJ2-1; D gene ambiguous. Germline V gene lookup returns CDR1 SNHLY and CDR2 FYNNEI. There are 13 residues in the CDR3. Trimming stripped 4 bases from V and 9 bases from J, with 13 bases between. The CDR3 DNA reads as TGTGCCAGCAGTGCCTCCGAGCTTGGTGAGCAGTTCTTC. Translating it yields CASSASELGEQFF.

This clonotype was seen ten or more times. The chain recombines TRBV7-2 with TRBJ2-7, with D uncertain. Germline-derived CDR1 and CDR2 are SGHTA and FQGNSA. There are 15 residues in the CDR3. V was trimmed by 4 bases and J by 4 bases, leaving 17 bases between them. The CDR3 here is CASSSMLHTKYEQYF. In DNA, the CDR3 is TGTGCCAGCAGCTCGATGTTGCACACTAAATACGAGCAGTACTTC. Complete variable domain (other parts from reference TRBV7-2 and TRBJ2-7): GAGVSQSPSNKVTEKGKDVELRCDPISGHTALYWYRQSLGQGLEFLIYFQGNSAPDKSGLPSDRFSAERTGGSVSTLTIQRTQQEDSAVYLCASSSMLHTKYEQYFGPGTRLTVT.

This clonotype was detected a few times. The chain recombines TRBV25-1 with TRBJ2-7; D may match TRBD1 or TRBD2 (6 bases each). V was shortened by 2 bases and J by 4 bases, with 15 bases between the two germline ends. The CDR3 runs 15 residues. Germline V gene data show CDR1 as MGHDK and CDR2 as SYGVNS. CDR3 bases: TGTGCCAGCAGTGAAGGGGGCAGGGGAGGATACGAGCAGTACTTC. Amino acid sequence: CASSEGGRGGYEQYF.

This clonotype was observed at least ten times. The chain has TRBV20-1 and TRBJ2-5, with TRBD2 identical over 9 bases. This CDR3 spans 15 amino acids. V was clipped by 1 base and J by 3 bases; unmatched bases: 6. Germline V gene lookup returns CDR1 DFQATT and CDR2 SNEGSKA (reference sequence). For the CDR3, the DNA is TGCAGTGCTAGAGCTAGCGGGAACGCCAAAGAGACCCAGTACTTC. It translates to CSARASGNAKETQYF.

This clonotype has ten or more counts. The chain couples TRBV7-8 to TRBJ2-7, with TRBD2 identical over 7 bases. The germline gives CDR1 SGHVS, CDR2 FQNEAQ. The CDR3 spans 15 residues. The V gene end was trimmed by 0 bases and the J gene end by 3 bases; junction bases not matched to a gene: 5. CDR3 sequence: CASSLAFGGIYEQYF. The CDR3 nucleotides are TGTGCCAGCAGCTTAGCGTTCGGGGGGATCTACGAGCAGTACTTC.

There are many counts of this clonotype. V gene TRBV29-1 combines with J gene TRBJ2-3, with 7 bases lining up with TRBD2. CDR3 length: 15 amino acids. Germline V CDR1 and CDR2: SQVTM, ANQGSEA. The V segment lost 2 bases and the J segment 1 base; nucleotides outside the gene matches: 6. For the CDR3, the DNA is TGCAGCGTTGAATATTTCGCGGGAGGCACAGATACGCAGTATTTT. Encoded protein: CSVEYFAGGTDTQYF.

This clonotype was observed at least ten times. The V gene is TRBV20-1, the J gene TRBJ2-5, with 8 bases aligning to TRBD2. This CDR3 has 12 residues. Germline V gives CDR1 DFQATT, CDR2 SNEGSKA (reference sequence). V gave up 5 bases and J gave up 6 bases; unmatched junction bases: 5. Written as DNA, the CDR3 is TGCAGTGCTGAGGCGGGAGGTCAGACCCAGTACTTC. Translated, it gives CSAEAGGQTQYF.

The chain couples TRBV5-6 to TRBJ2-7, with D uncertain. Trimming cost V 4 bases and J 5 bases, with 19 bases left between them. CDR1 is SGHDT and CDR2 is YYEEEE in the germline V gene. The CDR3 length is 15 residues. The CDR3 DNA sequence: TGTGCCAGCAGCGCCGGGCCCAGGAGTGGGGACGAGCAGTACTTC. The encoded protein is CASSAGPRSGDEQYF.

Only a few counts were recorded for this clonotype. This sequence joins TRBV10-3 and TRBJ2-7, with a tentative D call TRBD1 (5 bases). Per the germline V gene, CDR1 is ENHRY and CDR2 is SYGVKD. This CDR3 comprises 14 residues. V lost 6 bases to trimming and J lost 0 bases, with 12 bases between them. CDR3 residues: CAIRTDSSSYEQYF. CDR3 DNA: TGTGCCATCAGGACAGACTCTAGCTCCTACGAGCAGTACTTC.

This chain links TRBV19 with TRBJ2-1; D gene unclear. CDR3 size: 16 residues. The V end was cut by 0 bases, the J end by 3 bases, with 12 bases between. Germline values: CDR1 LNHDA, CDR2 SQIVND (reference sequence). The CDR3 here is CASSIDPRWGYNEQFF. CDR3 nucleotides: TGTGCCAGTAGTATAGATCCGAGATGGGGCTACAATGAGCAGTTCTTC.

This clonotype was picked up a small number of times. The chain's CDR3 is CASNADRIYEQYF. The CDR3 DNA follows: TGTGCCAGCAATGCGGACAGGATTTACGAGCAGTACTTC. V gene TRBV6-1 combines with J gene TRBJ2-7; 7 nucleotides match TRBD1. CDR3 size: 13 residues. Germline V gene sequence: CDR1 MNHNS, CDR2 SASEGT. Trimming cost V 7 bases and J 4 bases; bases outside gene matches: 7.

The J gene is TRBJ2-3, the V gene TRBV7-2; 9 bases are a match to TRBD2. The CDR3 sequence is 16 residues long. Unmatched junction bases numbered 4, after V lost 3 bases and J lost 0 bases. The germline V gene has CDR1 SGHTA and CDR2 FQGNSA. The CDR3 DNA sequence: TGTGCCAGCAGCTTCGCTAGCGGGACTAGCACAGATACGCAGTATTTT. Encoded protein: CASSFASGTSTDTQYF.

The chain couples TRBV12-3 or TRBV12-4 to TRBJ2-1; 15 bases fit TRBD2. The CDR3 extends over 17 amino acids. The V and J ends lost 3 bases and 7 bases, in that order; junction bases with no gene match: 7. The CDR3 protein is CASSFGGLAGGRNEQFF. The CDR3 region has the DNA TGTGCCAGCAGTTTTGGGGGACTAGCGGGAGGAAGGAATGAGCAGTTCTTC.

This clonotype was counted ten times or more. V gene TRBV7-9 combines with J gene TRBJ2-3; 11 bases fit TRBD2. V lost 5 bases to trimming and J lost 6 bases; unmatched junction nucleotides: 13. The CDR3 loop spans 17 amino acids. The germline gives CDR1 SEHNR, CDR2 FQNEAQ (reference sequence). The CDR3 DNA follows: TGTGCCAGCAGCCCCCCTGGGGCTAGCGGGAGGATGGATACGCAGTATTTT. It codes for CASSPPGASGRMDTQYF.

This chain uses TRBV4-1 with TRBJ2-2; possibly TRBD1 for D (6 bases). V dropped 6 bases and J dropped 0 bases, with 20 bases sitting between them. The CDR3 consists of 18 residues. Germline CDR1 MGHRA, CDR2 YSYEKL. DNA for the CDR3: TGCGCCAGCAGACACCCGAGAGGGACACTAACGAACACCGGGGAGCTGTTTTTT. The encoded protein is CASRHPRGTLTNTGELFF.

This clonotype was seen repeatedly, ten times or more. The chain couples TRBV10-1 to TRBJ2-1; 11 positions agree with TRBD2. Germline CDR1 WNHNN, CDR2 SYGVQD (reference sequence). This CDR3 spans 17 amino acids. J lost 0 bases, V lost 7 bases, and 8 bases had no gene match. For the CDR3, the DNA is TGCGCCAGCATAGCGACTAGCGGGACGAGCTCCTACAATGAGCAGTTCTTC. This translates into CASIATSGTSSYNEQFF.

This clonotype was seen repeatedly, ten times or more. The chain employs TRBV11-3 and TRBJ2-2; 9 positions match TRBD2. The CDR3 spans 16 residues. CDR1 is SGHNT and CDR2 is YENEEA in the germline V gene. V lost 3 bases to trimming and J lost 4 bases; unmatched junction nucleotides: 6. Here the CDR3 reads CASSFAGGTATGELFF. The CDR3 DNA follows: TGTGCCAGCAGCTTCGCGGGAGGGACGGCCACCGGGGAGCTGTTTTTT.

V and J are TRBV12-3 or TRBV12-4 and TRBJ2-7, with TRBD2 as a possible D gene (6 bases). V lost 4 bases to trimming and J lost 2 bases, with 15 bases between them. The CDR3 runs 15 residues. CDR3 in amino acids: CASSSSLAFTYEQYF. The CDR3 coding sequence is TGTGCCAGCAGTTCATCCCTAGCGTTTACCTACGAGCAGTACTTC.

This clonotype was seen many times. This rearrangement joins TRBV29-1 to TRBJ1-1, with D perhaps TRBD1 (6 bases). The germline CDR1 and CDR2 sequences are SQVTM and ANQGSEA. Trimming removed 5 bases from V and 7 bases from J, with 14 bases in between. The CDR3 contains 12 residues. The CDR3 bases are TGCAGCGTTTCCCCCGTACAGGGTGAAGCTTTCTTT. This gives the protein CSVSPVQGEAFF.

This clonotype came up many times. This chain links TRBV2 with TRBJ1-1; 7 nucleotides agree with TRBD1. Looked up from germline, CDR1 is SNHLY and CDR2 is FYNNEI. The CDR3 totals 13 residues. Losses at the gene ends were 8 bases for V and 1 base for J; bases not matched to a gene: 4. CDR3 amino acids: CASLGQPNTEAFF. The CDR3 region has the DNA TGTGCCAGCCTGGGACAGCCGAACACTGAAGCTTTCTTT.